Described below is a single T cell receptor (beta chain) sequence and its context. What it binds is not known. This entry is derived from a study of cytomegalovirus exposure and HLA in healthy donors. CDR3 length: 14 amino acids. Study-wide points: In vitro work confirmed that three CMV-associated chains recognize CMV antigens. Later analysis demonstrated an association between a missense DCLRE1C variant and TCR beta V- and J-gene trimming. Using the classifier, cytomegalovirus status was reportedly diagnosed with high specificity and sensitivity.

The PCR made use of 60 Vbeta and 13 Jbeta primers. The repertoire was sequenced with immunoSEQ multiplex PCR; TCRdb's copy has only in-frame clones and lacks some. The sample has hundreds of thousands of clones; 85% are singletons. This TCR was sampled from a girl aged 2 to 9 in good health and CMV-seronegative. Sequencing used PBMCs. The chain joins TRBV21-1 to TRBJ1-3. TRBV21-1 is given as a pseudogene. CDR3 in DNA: TGTGCCAGCAGCAATCGAGACTCTGGAAACACCATATATTTT. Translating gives CASSNRDSGNTIYF.